This TCR beta chain was recovered during a study of T-cell memory formation after mild COVID-19. The table lists this clonotype with a few counts. Its matching antigen is unknown. Study-wide results and caveats: Mainly in CM and EM were contracting CD4+ clones; CD8+ were in EMRA.

This CDR3 spans 15 amino acids. Germline CDR1 SGHRS, CDR2 YFSETQ. V shed 2 bases and J shed 7 bases, with 18 bases lying between them. Using constant-segment primers, 5'RACE produced TCR alpha and TCR beta cDNA libraries carrying sample barcodes and UMIs. Each CDR3 protein is one row after TCRdb ran MiXCR on the 5' RACE reads. Found here are approximately 99,000 distinct CDR3 sequences, 15% to 20% of them singletons; the top ten hold 5% to 6.5%. This TCR came from a young man who had mild COVID-19 (a few samples of this study predate the infection). Cell type and time point are not known. The V and J genes are TRBV5-1 and TRBJ1-2; D unresolved. The sequencing sample was made of PBMCs or a T cell subset sorted from them (not recorded which). The CDR3 is CASSLFEGSNTGYTF. CDR3 nucleotide sequence: TGCGCCAGCAGCTTATTTGAGGGCTCCAATACTGGCTACACCTTC. Complete variable domain (other parts from reference TRBV5-1 and TRBJ1-2): KAGVTQTPRYLIKTRGQQVTLSCSPISGHRSVSWYQQTPGQGLQFLFEYFSETQRNKGNFPGRFSGRQFSNSRSEMNVSTLELGDSALYLCASSLFEGSNTGYTFGSGTRLTVV.